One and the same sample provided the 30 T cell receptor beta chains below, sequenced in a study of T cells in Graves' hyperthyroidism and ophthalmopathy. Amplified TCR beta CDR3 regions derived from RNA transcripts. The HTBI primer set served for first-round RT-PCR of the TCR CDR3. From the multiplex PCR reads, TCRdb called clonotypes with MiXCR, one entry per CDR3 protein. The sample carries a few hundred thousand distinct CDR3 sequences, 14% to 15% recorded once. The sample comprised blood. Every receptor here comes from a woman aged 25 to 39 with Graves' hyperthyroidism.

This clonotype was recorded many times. CDR3 sequence reads: CASSSLGRGEQYF. In DNA form, the CDR3 reads TGTGCCAGCAGTTCCCTCGGGAGGGGAGAGCAGTACTTC. The rearrangement uses TRBV12-3 or TRBV12-4 and TRBJ2-7; TRBD2 agrees at 8 bases. This CDR3 is built from 13 residues. The V and J ends lost 4 bases and 7 bases, in that order; junction bases with no gene match: 6.

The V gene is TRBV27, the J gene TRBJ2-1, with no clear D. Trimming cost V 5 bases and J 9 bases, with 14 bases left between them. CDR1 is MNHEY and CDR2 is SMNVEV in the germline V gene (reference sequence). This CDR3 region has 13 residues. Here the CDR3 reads CASSPAYRLEQFF. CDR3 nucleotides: TGTGCCAGCAGTCCCGCCTACCGTCTTGAGCAGTTCTTC.

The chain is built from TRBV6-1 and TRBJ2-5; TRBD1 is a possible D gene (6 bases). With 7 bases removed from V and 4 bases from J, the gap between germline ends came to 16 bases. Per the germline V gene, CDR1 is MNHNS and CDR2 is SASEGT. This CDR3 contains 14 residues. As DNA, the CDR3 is TGTGCCAGCATGGGGGCTGGGTATAGAGAGACCCAGTACTTC. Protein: CASMGAGYRETQYF.

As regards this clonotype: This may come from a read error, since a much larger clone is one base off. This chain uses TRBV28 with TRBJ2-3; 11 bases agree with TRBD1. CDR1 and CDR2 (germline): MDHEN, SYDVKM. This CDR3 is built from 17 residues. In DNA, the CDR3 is TGTGCCAGCAGTTGGGGGACAGGGGGGACCCGCACAGATGCGCAGTATTTT. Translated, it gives CASSWGTGGTRTDAQYF.

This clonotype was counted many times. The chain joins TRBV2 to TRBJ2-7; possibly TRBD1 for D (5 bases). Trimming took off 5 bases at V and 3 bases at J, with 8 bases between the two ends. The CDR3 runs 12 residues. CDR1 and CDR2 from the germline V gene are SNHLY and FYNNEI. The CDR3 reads CASSSDNYEQYF. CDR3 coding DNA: TGTGCCAGCAGTTCGGACAACTACGAGCAGTACTTC.

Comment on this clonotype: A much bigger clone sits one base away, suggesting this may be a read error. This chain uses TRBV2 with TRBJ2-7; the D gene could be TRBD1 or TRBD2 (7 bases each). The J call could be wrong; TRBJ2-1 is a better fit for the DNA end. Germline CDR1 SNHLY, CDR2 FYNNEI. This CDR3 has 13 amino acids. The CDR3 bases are TGTGCCAGCAGGGGGGAGGGGGCCTACGAGCAGTTCTTC. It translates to CASRGEGAYEQFF.

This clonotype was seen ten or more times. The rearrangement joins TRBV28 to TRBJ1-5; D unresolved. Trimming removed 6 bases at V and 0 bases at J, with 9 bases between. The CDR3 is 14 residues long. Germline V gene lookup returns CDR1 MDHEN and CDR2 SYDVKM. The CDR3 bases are TGTGCCAGCAGCACTTCGTATAGCAATCAGCCCCAGCATTTT. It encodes CASSTSYSNQPQHF.

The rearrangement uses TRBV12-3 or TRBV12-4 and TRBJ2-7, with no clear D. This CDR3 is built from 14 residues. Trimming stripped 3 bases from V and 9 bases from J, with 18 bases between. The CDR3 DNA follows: TGTGCCAGCAGTTTCGGACGGAGCCCGATTGGGCAGTACTTC. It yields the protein CASSFGRSPIGQYF.

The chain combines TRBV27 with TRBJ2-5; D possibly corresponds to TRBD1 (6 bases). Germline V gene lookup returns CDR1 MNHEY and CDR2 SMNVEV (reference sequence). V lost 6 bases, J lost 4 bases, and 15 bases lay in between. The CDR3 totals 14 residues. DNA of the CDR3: TGTGCCAGCAGAGAACAGGGTCTCGGAGAGACCCAGTACTTC. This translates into CASREQGLGETQYF.

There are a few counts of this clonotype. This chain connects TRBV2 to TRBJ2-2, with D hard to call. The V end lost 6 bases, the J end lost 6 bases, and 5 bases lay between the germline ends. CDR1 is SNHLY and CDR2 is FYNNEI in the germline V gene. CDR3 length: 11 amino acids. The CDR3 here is CASRSAGELFF. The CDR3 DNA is TGTGCCAGCAGAAGTGCCGGGGAGCTGTTTTTT.

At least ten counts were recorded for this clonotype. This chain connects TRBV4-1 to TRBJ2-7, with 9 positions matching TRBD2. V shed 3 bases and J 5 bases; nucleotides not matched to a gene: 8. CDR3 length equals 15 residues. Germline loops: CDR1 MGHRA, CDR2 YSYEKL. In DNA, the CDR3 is TGCGCCAGCAGCCAGAGAGCGGGAGGAATCGACGAGCAGTACTTC. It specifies CASSQRAGGIDEQYF.

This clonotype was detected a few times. DNA for the CDR3: TGTGCCAGCTCCCATTACCGGGACCGTACGGGCTACGAGCAGTACTTC. It translates to CASSHYRDRTGYEQYF. V gene TRBV18 combines with J gene TRBJ2-7, with D perhaps given as TRBD1 or TRBD2 (5 bases each). CDR1 and CDR2 (germline): KGHSH, LQKENI. Trimming took 6 bases from V and 3 from J, leaving 21 bases between them. This CDR3 has 16 residues.

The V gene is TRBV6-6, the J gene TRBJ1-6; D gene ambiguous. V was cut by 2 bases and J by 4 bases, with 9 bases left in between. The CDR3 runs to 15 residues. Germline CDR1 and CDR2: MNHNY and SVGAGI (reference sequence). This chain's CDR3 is CASSYNQAYNSPLHF. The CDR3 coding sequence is TGTGCCAGCAGTTACAACCAGGCTTATAATTCACCCCTCCACTTT.

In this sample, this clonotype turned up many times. The DNA for the CDR3 is TGTGCCAGCTCACGGGCCCTGAACACTGAAGCTTTCTTT. This sequence encodes CASSRALNTEAFF. The V and J genes are TRBV18 and TRBJ1-1; D gene ambiguous. Germline CDR1 reads KGHSH; CDR2 reads LQKENI. The CDR3 is 13 amino acids. V lost 4 bases and J lost 0, with 6 bases in between.

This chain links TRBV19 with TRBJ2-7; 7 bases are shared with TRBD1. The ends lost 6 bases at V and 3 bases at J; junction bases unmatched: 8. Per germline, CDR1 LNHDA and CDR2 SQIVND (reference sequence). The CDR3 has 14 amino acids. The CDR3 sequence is CASSSQGQVYEQYF. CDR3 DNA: TGTGCCAGTAGCTCGCAAGGACAGGTCTACGAGCAGTACTTC. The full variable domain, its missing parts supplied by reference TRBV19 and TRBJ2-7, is DGGITQSPKYLFRKEGQNVTLSCEQNLNHDAMYWYRQDPGQGLRLIYYSQIVNDFQKGDIAEGYSVSREKKESFPLTVTSAQKNPTAFYLCASSSQGQVYEQYFGPGTRLTVT.

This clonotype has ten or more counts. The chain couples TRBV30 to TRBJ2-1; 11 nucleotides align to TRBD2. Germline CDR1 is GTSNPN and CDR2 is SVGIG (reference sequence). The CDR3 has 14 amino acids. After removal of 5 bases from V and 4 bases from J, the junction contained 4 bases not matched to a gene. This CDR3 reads CAWSGLAEYNEQFF. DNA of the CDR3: TGTGCCTGGTCGGGACTAGCGGAATACAATGAGCAGTTCTTC. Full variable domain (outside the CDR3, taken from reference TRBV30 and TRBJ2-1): SQTIHQWPATLVQPVGSPLSLECTVEGTSNPNLYWYRQAAGRGLQLLFYSVGIGQISSEVPQNLSASRPQDRQFILSSKKLLLSDSGFYLCAWSGLAEYNEQFFGPGTRLTVL.

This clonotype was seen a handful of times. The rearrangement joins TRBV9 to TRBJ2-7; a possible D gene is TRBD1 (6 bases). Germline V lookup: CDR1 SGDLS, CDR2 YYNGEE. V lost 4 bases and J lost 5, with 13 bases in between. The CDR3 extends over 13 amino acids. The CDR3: CASSSNRDNEQYF. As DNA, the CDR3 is TGTGCCAGCAGCTCCAACAGGGATAACGAGCAGTACTTC.

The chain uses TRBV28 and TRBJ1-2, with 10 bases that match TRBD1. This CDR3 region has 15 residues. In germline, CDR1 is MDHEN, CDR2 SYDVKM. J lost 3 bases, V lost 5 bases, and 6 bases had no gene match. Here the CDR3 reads CASSGGGQGYYGYTF. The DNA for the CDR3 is TGTGCCAGCAGTGGGGGGGGACAGGGGTACTATGGCTACACCTTC.

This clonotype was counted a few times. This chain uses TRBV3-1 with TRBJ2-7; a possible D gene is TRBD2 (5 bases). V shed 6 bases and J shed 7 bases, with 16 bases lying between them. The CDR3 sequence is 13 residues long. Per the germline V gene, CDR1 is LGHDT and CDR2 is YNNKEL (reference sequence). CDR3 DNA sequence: TGTGCCAGCAGGGGCACTAGGTCCGGAGAGCAGTACTTC. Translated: CASRGTRSGEQYF.

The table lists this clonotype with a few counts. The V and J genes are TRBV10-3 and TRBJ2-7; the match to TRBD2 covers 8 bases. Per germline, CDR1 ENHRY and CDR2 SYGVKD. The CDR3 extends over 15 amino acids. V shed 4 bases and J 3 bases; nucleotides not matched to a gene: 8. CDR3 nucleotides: TGTGCCATCAGTGGAATTGGTAGCGGGAACTACGAGCAGTACTTC. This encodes CAISGIGSGNYEQYF.

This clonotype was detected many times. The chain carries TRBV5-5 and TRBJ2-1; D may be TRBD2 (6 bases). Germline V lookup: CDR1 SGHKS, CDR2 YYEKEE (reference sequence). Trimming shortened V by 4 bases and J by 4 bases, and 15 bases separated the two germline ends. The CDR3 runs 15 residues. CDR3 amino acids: CASSMSSGGYNEQFF. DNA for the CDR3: TGTGCCAGCAGCATGAGTAGCGGAGGTTACAATGAGCAGTTCTTC.

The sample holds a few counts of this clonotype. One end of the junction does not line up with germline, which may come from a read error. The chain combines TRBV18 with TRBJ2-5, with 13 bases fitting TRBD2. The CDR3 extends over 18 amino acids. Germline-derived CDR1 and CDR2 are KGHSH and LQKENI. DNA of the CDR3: TGTGCCAGCTCACCACTCTCGCAACGGCAGACTAGCGGGAGGACCGAGTACTTC. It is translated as CASSPLSQRQTSGRTEYF.

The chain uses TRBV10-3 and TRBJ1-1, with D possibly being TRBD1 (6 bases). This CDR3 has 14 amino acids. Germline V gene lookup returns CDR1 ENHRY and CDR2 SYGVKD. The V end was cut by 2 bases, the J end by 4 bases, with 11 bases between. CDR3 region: CAISENRVGTEAFF. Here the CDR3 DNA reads TGTGCCATCAGTGAGAACAGGGTGGGCACTGAAGCTTTCTTT.

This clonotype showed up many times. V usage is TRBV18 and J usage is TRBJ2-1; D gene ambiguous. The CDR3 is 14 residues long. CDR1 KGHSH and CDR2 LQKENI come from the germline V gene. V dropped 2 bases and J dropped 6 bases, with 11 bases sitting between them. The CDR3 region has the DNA TGTGCCAGCTCACCAACGGGCCGGACCAATGAGCAGTTCTTC. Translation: CASSPTGRTNEQFF.

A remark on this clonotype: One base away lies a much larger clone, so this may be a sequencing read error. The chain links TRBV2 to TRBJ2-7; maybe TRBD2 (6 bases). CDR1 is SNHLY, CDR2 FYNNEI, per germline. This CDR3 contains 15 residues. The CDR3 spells CVSSETEGYSYEQYF. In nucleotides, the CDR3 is TGTGTCAGCAGTGAGACGGAGGGATACTCCTACGAGCAGTACTTC. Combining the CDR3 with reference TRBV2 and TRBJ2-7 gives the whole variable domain EPEVTQTPSHQVTQMGQEVILRCVPISNHLYFYWYRQILGQKVEFLVSFYNNEISEKSEIFDDQFSVERPDGSNFTLKIRSTKLEDSAMYFCVSSETEGYSYEQYFGPGTRLTVT.

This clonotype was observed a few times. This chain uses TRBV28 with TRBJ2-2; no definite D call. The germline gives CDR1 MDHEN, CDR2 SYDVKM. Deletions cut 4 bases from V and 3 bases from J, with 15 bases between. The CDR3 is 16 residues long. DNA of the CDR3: TGTGCCAGCAGTTCCCCGGACGGTGGGGACACCGGGGAGCTGTTTTTT. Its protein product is CASSSPDGGDTGELFF.

CDR3 DNA: TGTGCCAGCAGCCCCCGGACAGGCAACCGTTACGAGCAGTACTTC. This encodes CASSPRTGNRYEQYF. The V call is TRBV7-8, the J call TRBJ2-7; 7 bases are a match to TRBD1. Germline assignment: CDR1 SGHVS and CDR2 FQNEAQ. Trimming removed 5 bases from V and 4 bases from J; junction bases left unmatched: 11. This CDR3 is built from 15 residues. The whole variable domain, remainder taken from reference TRBV7-8 and TRBJ2-7, is GAGVSQSPRYKVAKRGQDVALRCDPISGHVSLFWYQQALGQGPEFLTYFQNEAQLDKSGLPSDRFFAERPEGSVSTLKIQRTQQEDSAVYLCASSPRTGNRYEQYFGPGTRLTVT.

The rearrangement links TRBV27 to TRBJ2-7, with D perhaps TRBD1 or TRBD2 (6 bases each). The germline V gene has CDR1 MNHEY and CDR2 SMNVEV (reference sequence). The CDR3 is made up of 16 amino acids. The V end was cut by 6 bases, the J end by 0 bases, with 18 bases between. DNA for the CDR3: TGTGCCAGCAGATCTGACCGGTGGGGGGCCTCCTACGAGCAGTACTTC. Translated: CASRSDRWGASYEQYF.

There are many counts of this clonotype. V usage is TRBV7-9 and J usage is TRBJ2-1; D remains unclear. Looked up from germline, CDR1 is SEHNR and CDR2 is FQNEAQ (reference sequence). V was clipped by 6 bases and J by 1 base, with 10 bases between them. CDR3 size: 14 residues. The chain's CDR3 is CASRPRQSYNEQFF. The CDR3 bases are TGTGCCAGCAGACCACGGCAGTCCTACAATGAGCAGTTCTTC.

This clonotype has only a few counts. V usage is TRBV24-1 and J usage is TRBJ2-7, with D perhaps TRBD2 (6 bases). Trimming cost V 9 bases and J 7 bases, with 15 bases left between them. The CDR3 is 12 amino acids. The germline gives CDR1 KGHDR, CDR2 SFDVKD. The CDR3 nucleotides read TGTGCCACCCGGGACGGGGGTGGGGAGCAGTACTTC. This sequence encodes CATRDGGGEQYF.